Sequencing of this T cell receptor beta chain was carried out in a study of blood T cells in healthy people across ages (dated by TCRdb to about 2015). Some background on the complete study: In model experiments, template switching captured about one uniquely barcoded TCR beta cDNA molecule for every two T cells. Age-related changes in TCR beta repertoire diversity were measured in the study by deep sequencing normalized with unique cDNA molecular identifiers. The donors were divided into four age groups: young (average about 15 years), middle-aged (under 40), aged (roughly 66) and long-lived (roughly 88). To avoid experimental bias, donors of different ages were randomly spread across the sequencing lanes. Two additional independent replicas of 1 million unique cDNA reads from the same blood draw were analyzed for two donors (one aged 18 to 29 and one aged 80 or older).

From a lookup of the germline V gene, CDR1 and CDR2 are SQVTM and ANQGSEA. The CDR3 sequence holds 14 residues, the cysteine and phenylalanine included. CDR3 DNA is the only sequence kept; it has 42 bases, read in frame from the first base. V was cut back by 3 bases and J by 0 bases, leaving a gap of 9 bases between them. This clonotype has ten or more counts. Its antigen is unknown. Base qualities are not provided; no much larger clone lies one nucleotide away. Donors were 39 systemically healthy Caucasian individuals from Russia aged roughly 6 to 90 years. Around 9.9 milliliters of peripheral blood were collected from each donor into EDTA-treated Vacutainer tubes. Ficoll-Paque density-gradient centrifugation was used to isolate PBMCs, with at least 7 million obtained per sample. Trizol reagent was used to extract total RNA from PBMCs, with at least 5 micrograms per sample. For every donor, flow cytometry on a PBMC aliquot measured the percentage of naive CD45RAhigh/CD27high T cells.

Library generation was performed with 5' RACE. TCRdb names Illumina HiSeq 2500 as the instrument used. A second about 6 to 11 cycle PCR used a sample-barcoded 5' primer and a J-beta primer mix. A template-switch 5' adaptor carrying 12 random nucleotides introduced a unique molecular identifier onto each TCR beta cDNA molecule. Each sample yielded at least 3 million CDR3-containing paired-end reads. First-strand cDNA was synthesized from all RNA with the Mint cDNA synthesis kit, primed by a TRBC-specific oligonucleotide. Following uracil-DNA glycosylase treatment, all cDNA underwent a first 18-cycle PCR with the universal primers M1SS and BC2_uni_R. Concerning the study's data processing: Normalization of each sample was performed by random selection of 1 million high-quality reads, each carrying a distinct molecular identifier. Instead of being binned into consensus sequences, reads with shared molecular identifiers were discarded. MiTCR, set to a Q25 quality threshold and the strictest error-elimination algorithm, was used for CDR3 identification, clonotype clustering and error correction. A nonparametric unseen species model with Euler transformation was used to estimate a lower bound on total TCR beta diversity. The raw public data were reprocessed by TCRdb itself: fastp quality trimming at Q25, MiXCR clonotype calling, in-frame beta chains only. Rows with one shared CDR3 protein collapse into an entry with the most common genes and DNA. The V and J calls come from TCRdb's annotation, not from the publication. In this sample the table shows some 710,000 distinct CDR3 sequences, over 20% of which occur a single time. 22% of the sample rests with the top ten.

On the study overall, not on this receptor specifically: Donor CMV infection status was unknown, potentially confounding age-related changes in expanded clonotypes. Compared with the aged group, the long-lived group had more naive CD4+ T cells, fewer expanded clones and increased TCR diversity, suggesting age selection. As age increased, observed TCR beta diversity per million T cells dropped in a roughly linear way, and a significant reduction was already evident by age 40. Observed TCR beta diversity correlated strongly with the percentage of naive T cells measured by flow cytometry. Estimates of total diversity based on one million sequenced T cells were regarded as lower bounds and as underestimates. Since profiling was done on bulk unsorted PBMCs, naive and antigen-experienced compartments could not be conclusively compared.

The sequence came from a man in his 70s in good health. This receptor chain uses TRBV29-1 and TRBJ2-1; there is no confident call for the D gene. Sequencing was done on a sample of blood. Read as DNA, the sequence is TGCAGCGTTGACTCGGAGAGCTCCTACAATGAGCAGTTCTTC. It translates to CSVDSESSYNEQFF.